The 30 T cell receptor beta chains reported below all come from one sample, sequenced in a study of blood T cell repertoires in COVID-19 (TCRdb year 2020). The library was generated by the immunoSEQ multiplex PCR assay. The immuneACCESS repertoire file appears here via TCRdb, limited to in-frame rearrangements. These files lack a portion of the clones; in checked studies, under half of the deficit traces to unresolved V genes, and the cause of the others is not known. This sample holds roughly 100,000 clones; around three quarters were observed only once. In total, the top ten clones hold over 6% of the sample. The sequencing input was peripheral blood. Receptors originate from a man aged 65 to 79 with acute or convalescent COVID-19.

The V and J genes are TRBV27 and TRBJ2-1, with 11 bases aligning to TRBD2. In germline, CDR1 is MNHEY, CDR2 SMNVEV (reference sequence). V shed 5 bases, J shed 11 bases, and the junction held 14 bases outside the gene matches. The CDR3 has 16 amino acids. CDR3 bases: TGTGCCAGCAGTGTACTTGGGACTAGCGGAGGGTTGAAGCAGTTCTTC. Translating it yields CASSVLGTSGGLKQFF.

This clone was detected once. The genes are TRBV27 and TRBJ1-1; D remains ambiguous. This CDR3 has 14 residues. The germline V gene has CDR1 MNHEY and CDR2 SMNVEV (reference sequence). Trimming shortened V by 6 bases and J by 4 bases, and 15 bases separated the two germline ends. The CDR3 nucleotides are TGTGCCAGCAGACTCAAGGGTGAGGGCACTGAAGCTTTCTTT. The encoded protein is CASRLKGEGTEAFF.

The table lists this clone with a count of one. This chain uses TRBV28 with TRBJ1-2; D uncertain. The germline V gene encodes CDR1 MDHEN and CDR2 SYDVKM. Trimming left V 6 bases short and J 4 bases short, with 15 bases between. This CDR3 contains 14 residues. CDR3 sequence reads: CASSPFEAFYGYTF. The DNA of the CDR3 is TGTGCCAGCAGCCCTTTTGAAGCGTTCTATGGCTACACCTTC.

The chain joins TRBV12-3 or TRBV12-4 to TRBJ2-3; D perhaps matches TRBD1 (5 bases). The CDR3 length is 12 residues. V was cut by 6 bases and J by 3 bases, with 7 bases left in between. As DNA, the CDR3 is TGTGCCAGCAGGGACATAACAGATACGCAGTATTTT. Translated: CASRDITDTQYF.

The J gene is TRBJ1-2, the V gene TRBV7-9, with TRBD1 matching over 9 bases. This CDR3 contains 16 residues. Germline trimming cut 5 bases from V and 2 bases from J; bases unmatched to any gene: 9. CDR1 is SEHNR, CDR2 FQNEAQ, per germline (reference sequence). This CDR3 is CASSPPGQGRNYGYTF. CDR3 sequence (DNA): TGTGCCAGCAGCCCCCCTGGACAGGGGAGAAACTATGGCTACACCTTC.

This clone was observed a single time. CDR3 amino acids: CATSDPDRGGETQYF. The CDR3 DNA reads as TGTGCCACCAGTGATCCGGACAGGGGTGGAGAGACCCAGTACTTC. The J gene is TRBJ2-5, the V gene TRBV24-1; 9 nucleotides line up with TRBD1. The junction had 5 bases not matched to a gene; V was cut back by 3 bases and J by 4 bases. Looked up from germline, CDR1 is KGHDR and CDR2 is SFDVKD. This CDR3 is built from 15 residues.

This chain connects TRBV19 to TRBJ2-2; TRBD2 aligns across 11 bases. The CDR3 contains 22 residues. CDR1 is LNHDA and CDR2 is SQIVND in the germline V gene (reference sequence). Trimming took 4 bases from V and 3 from J; bases not matched to a gene: 22. The CDR3 DNA reads as TGTGCCAGTAGTACCGAAAAGGGGGGATTTAGCGGGAGGGAGTATTACACCGGGGAGCTGTTTTTT. Translating gives CASSTEKGGFSGREYYTGELFF.

This clone has more than one count but fewer than ten. The chain uses TRBV14 and TRBJ1-2, with 8 bases fitting TRBD1. V lost 4 bases, J lost 4 bases, and 11 bases stayed unmatched. Germline V CDR1 and CDR2: SGHDN, FVKESK. CDR3 length: 16 residues. The CDR3 spells CASSPRGQGGFYGYTF. CDR3 DNA: TGTGCCAGCAGCCCCCGAGGACAGGGCGGTTTCTATGGCTACACCTTC.

As DNA, the CDR3 is TGTGCCAGCAGCCTATGGGCAACCGGCCAGGATACGCAGTATTTT. Protein product: CASSLWATGQDTQYF. The V and J genes are TRBV7-3 and TRBJ2-3; D gene ambiguous. CDR1 SGHTA and CDR2 FQGTGA come from the germline V gene. The CDR3 is 15 amino acids. V dropped 5 bases and J dropped 6 bases, with 18 bases sitting between them.

This clone appeared a few times. V gene TRBV11-1 combines with J gene TRBJ2-7, with 8 bases lining up with TRBD1. The CDR3 runs 14 residues. The V and J ends lost 6 bases and 3 bases, in that order; junction bases with no gene match: 7. Germline CDR1 SGHAT, CDR2 FQDESV (reference sequence). The CDR3 DNA sequence: TGTGCCAGCAGTGTAGGGGACAGGAGCTACGAGCAGTACTTC. The encoded protein is CASSVGDRSYEQYF.

The chain couples TRBV28 to TRBJ1-6; perhaps TRBD1 as D (6 bases). CDR1 and CDR2 (germline): MDHEN, SYDVKM. V was cut by 7 bases and J by 6 bases, with 13 bases left in between. The CDR3 has 14 amino acids. The CDR3 loop reads CASIRDTFNSPLHF. The CDR3 DNA sequence: TGTGCCAGCATCCGGGACACTTTTAATTCACCCCTCCACTTT.

The V call is TRBV14, the J call TRBJ1-1; D is ambiguous. Trimming took 4 bases from V and 4 from J, leaving 13 bases between them. The CDR3 length is 14 residues. Germline-derived CDR1 and CDR2 are SGHDN and FVKESK. This chain's CDR3 is CASSLVPAATEAFF. The CDR3 region has the DNA TGTGCCAGCAGCCTCGTCCCCGCGGCCACTGAAGCTTTCTTT.

The CDR3 protein is CASGLELAGQETQYF. DNA for the CDR3: TGTGCTAGTGGTTTGGAGCTAGCGGGGCAAGAGACCCAGTACTTC. This chain joins TRBV12-5 and TRBJ2-5; TRBD2 matches at 9 bases. Germline V gene data show CDR1 as LGHNT and CDR2 as FRNRAP. J gave up 2 bases and V 1 base, and 2 bases lay outside the gene matches. This CDR3 is built from 15 residues. The entire variable domain, with the rest obtained from reference TRBV12-5 and TRBJ2-5, is as follows: DARVTQTPRHKVTEMGQEVTMRCQPILGHNTVFWYRQTMMQGLELLAYFRNRAPLDDSGMPKDRFSAEMPDATLATLKIQPSEPRDSAVYFCASGLELAGQETQYFGPGTRLLVL.

The rearrangement uses TRBV27 and TRBJ2-1; D is unclear. V was cut by 7 bases and J by 5 bases, with 18 bases left in between. This CDR3 region has 15 residues. Per germline, CDR1 MNHEY and CDR2 SMNVEV (reference sequence). Here the CDR3 DNA reads TGTGCCAGCACCTATGGTTCCCCCGTTCACAATGAGCAGTTCTTC. As protein: CASTYGSPVHNEQFF.

This chain connects TRBV24-1 to TRBJ2-1, with D perhaps matching TRBD1 (6 bases). Germline-derived CDR1 and CDR2 are KGHDR and SFDVKD. Trimming took 4 bases from V and 6 from J, leaving 6 bases between them. CDR3 length equals 12 residues. The CDR3 DNA sequence: TGTGCCACCAGTGAACAGGGCAATGAGCAGTTCTTC. Translating it yields CATSEQGNEQFF.

This clone has just a few counts. The CDR3 here is CASSAGRAVGEAFF. The CDR3 bases are TGTGCCAGCAGTGCAGGCAGGGCGGTAGGTGAAGCTTTCTTT. The genes are TRBV27 and TRBJ1-1; possibly TRBD1 for D (5 bases). With 5 bases removed from V and 7 bases from J, the gap between germline ends came to 17 bases. This CDR3 has 14 amino acids. CDR1 and CDR2 (germline): MNHEY, SMNVEV (reference sequence).

This clone has a single count. The gene calls are TRBV5-4 and TRBJ1-1, with D unresolved. This CDR3 contains 14 residues. The V end lost 0 bases, the J end lost 2 bases, and 8 bases lay between the germline ends. CDR1 and CDR2 from the germline V gene are SGHNT and YYREEE (reference sequence). The DNA for the CDR3 is TGTGCCAGCAGCTTGGCCCAGGAAAACACTGAAGCTTTCTTT. Amino acids: CASSLAQENTEAFF. The full variable domain, rest sourced from reference TRBV5-4 and TRBJ1-1, is ETGVTQSPTHLIKTRGQQVTLRCSSQSGHNTVSWYQQALGQGPQFIFQYYREEENGRGNFPPRFSGLQFPNYSSELNVNALELDDSALYLCASSLAQENTEAFFGQGTRLTVV.

This sequence joins TRBV19 and TRBJ2-1; 8 bases map to TRBD1. Germline CDR1 and CDR2: LNHDA and SQIVND (reference sequence). CDR3 length: 15 amino acids. V dropped 4 bases and J dropped 2; count of bases not matched to a gene: 4. CDR3 nucleotides: TGTGCCAGTAGTAAAGGACAGGGAGCCTACAATGAGCAGTTCTTC. Protein product: CASSKGQGAYNEQFF.

The rearrangement links TRBV2 to TRBJ2-7; D unresolved. This CDR3 is 12 amino acids long. V gave up 5 bases and J gave up 6 bases, with 11 bases separating them. Germline CDR1 reads SNHLY; CDR2 reads FYNNEI. The CDR3 DNA is TGTGCCAGCAGTCCTTCTAGTCGCGAGCAGTACGTC. Translation: CASSPSSREQYV.

Here the CDR3 reads CASAGTYNSPLHF. CDR3 nucleotides: TGTGCCAGCGCCGGGACTTATAATTCACCCCTCCACTTT. The chain combines TRBV2 with TRBJ1-6; tentatively, D is TRBD1 (5 bases). The V end lost 8 bases, the J end lost 4 bases, and 9 bases lay between the germline ends. The CDR3 loop spans 13 amino acids. CDR1 is SNHLY, CDR2 FYNNEI, per germline.

V and J are TRBV19 and TRBJ1-5; TRBD1 matches at 9 bases. V shed 6 bases, J shed 0 bases, and the junction held 6 bases outside the gene matches. From germline, CDR1 is LNHDA and CDR2 SQIVND (reference sequence). This CDR3 has 16 amino acids. The CDR3 spells CASRMGDRASNQPQHF. The CDR3 DNA sequence: TGTGCCAGTAGAATGGGGGACAGGGCTAGCAATCAGCCCCAGCATTTT.

This chain links TRBV7-9 with TRBJ2-3; 11 nucleotides match TRBD1. In germline, CDR1 is SEHNR, CDR2 FQNEAQ (reference sequence). V dropped 1 base and J dropped 3; count of bases not matched to a gene: 6. The CDR3 has 17 amino acids. This CDR3 is CASSLDRDRGGTDTQYF. The CDR3 nucleotides are TGTGCCAGCAGCTTAGACCGGGACAGGGGGGGGACAGATACGCAGTATTTT.

The J gene is TRBJ1-1, the V gene TRBV28; D is undetermined. The CDR3 is 12 residues long. Trimming stripped 4 bases from V and 4 bases from J, with 7 bases between. Germline V CDR1 and CDR2: MDHEN, SYDVKM. The CDR3 DNA reads TGTGCCAGCAGTTCCCCCAGCACTGAAGCTTTCTTT. The encoded protein is CASSSPSTEAFF.

CDR3 DNA: TGTGCCAGCAGCCCCCAGGGGATCGGGGAGCTGTTTTTT. It encodes CASSPQGIGELFF. The chain recombines TRBV14 with TRBJ2-2; D may be TRBD1 (6 bases). This CDR3 spans 13 amino acids. In germline, CDR1 is SGHDN, CDR2 FVKESK. Trimming left V 4 bases short and J 7 bases short, with 10 bases between.

Here the CDR3 DNA reads TGCGCCAGCAGCTTGGGGGCAGGGCGGACTGAAGCTTTCTTT. Translated: CASSLGAGRTEAFF. This chain uses TRBV5-1 with TRBJ1-1, with a tentative D call TRBD1 (5 bases). CDR3 length equals 14 residues. Germline CDR1 and CDR2: SGHRS and YFSETQ. With 0 bases removed from V and 5 bases from J, the gap between germline ends came to 11 bases.

This rearrangement joins TRBV11-1 to TRBJ1-1; tentative D call: TRBD1 (5 bases). The CDR3 length is 15 residues. V was pared by 0 bases and J by 3 bases, with 11 bases between. Germline loops: CDR1 SGHAT, CDR2 FQDESV (reference sequence). DNA for the CDR3: TGTGCCAGCAGCTTAGCGGCTCAGGGATACACTGAAGCTTTCTTT. Translating it yields CASSLAAQGYTEAFF.

V and J are TRBV5-1 and TRBJ2-2; 11 bases are shared with TRBD1. V lost 1 base, J lost 5 bases, and 7 bases stayed unmatched. The CDR3 has 17 residues. CDR1 SGHRS and CDR2 YFSETQ come from the germline V gene. The CDR3 sequence: CASSLLDRGRGTGELFF. The DNA for the CDR3 is TGCGCCAGCAGCTTGTTGGACAGGGGGCGAGGTACCGGGGAGCTGTTTTTT.

CDR3 amino acids: CASSESALFRAFF. The CDR3 DNA follows: TGTGCCAGCAGTGAATCCGCTTTATTCAGAGCTTTCTTT. The chain combines TRBV25-1 with TRBJ1-1; the D is unclear. The CDR3 consists of 13 residues. Germline-derived CDR1 and CDR2 are MGHDK and SYGVNS. V was cut by 1 base and J by 10 bases, with 13 bases left in between.

The chain uses TRBV18 and TRBJ2-7; 7 positions match TRBD1. Per the germline V gene, CDR1 is KGHSH and CDR2 is LQKENI. The CDR3 is made up of 19 amino acids. V trimming: 3 bases; J trimming: 2 bases; junction bases outside the gene matches: 19. For the CDR3, the DNA is TGTGCCAGCTCACCTCGACGAAAGGCGGAGAGGGACAGTCCCTACGAGCAGTACTTC. Amino acids: CASSPRRKAERDSPYEQYF.

This chain connects TRBV24-1 to TRBJ2-3, with TRBD2 matching 9 bases. Per germline, CDR1 KGHDR and CDR2 SFDVKD. This CDR3 spans 16 amino acids. The junction had 7 bases not matched to a gene; V was cut back by 1 base and J by 6 bases. For the CDR3, the DNA is TGTGCCACCAGTGATTTTCCCGCGGGGGGGAGGGATACGCAGTATTTT. Amino acid sequence: CATSDFPAGGRDTQYF.